This record covers a single T cell receptor beta chain. This clonotype has a count of ten or more. Its antigen target is currently unknown. The record has no base qualities; no much larger clone is one base away. The TCR beta CDR3 regions were amplified from RNA transcripts. The TCR CDR3 was subjected to a first round of RT-PCR using the HTBI primer set and the Qiagen OneStep RT-PCR kit. The libraries were constructed in a second round of multiplex PCR and then size-selected and purified. Sequencing of the libraries was done on an Illumina HiSeq2000 using paired-end 100 bp reads. Per the authors' processing: SOAPnuke was used to process the raw data, with reads discarded if the reads contained adapters or uncalled bases, had a mean Phred below 15, or lacked an exact constant-primer or identifier match. High-quality paired reads were merged with COPE v1.2.5, and unique nucleotide sequences were defined as clonotypes. MiTCR v1.1 was used to align clonotypes to the IMGT TRBV, TRBD and TRBJ reference segments. Analysis was restricted to V-J combinations with a frequency above 0.0001, which covered 99% to 99.2% of repertoires. A TCS score was defined as the ratio between F50 (clonal expansion) and ExV (chaos), using BLOSUM62-based TCRdist between CDR3 peptides within each V-J. Welch's t-statistics and random forest reduced 500 to 650 V-J features to roughly 13, which were used in a naive Bayes classifier (R e1071). The similarity between thyroid and blood repertoires was quantified using the Morisita-Horn index. TCRdb reprocessing: public reads trimmed at Q25 with fastp, clones called with MiXCR, in-frame beta chains kept. When rows share a CDR3 protein, they turn into one entry using the most common DNA and genes. Clone size and V and J calls follow TCRdb, not the original study. The sample yields about 680,000 distinct CDR3 sequences; just over 35% were counted once. Approximately 31% of the sample is held by the ten biggest clonotypes.

These data originate in a study of T cells in Graves' hyperthyroidism and ophthalmopathy (dated by TCRdb to between 2019 and 2020). Broadly, across the study: Peripheral blood was sampled at the time of initial diagnosis, prior to any treatment. To identify TCR V-J signatures that set the groups apart, the researchers used a discovery cohort of 90 to 100 patients, made up of under 50 with Graves' ophthalmopathy and 55 to 65 with stable Graves' hyperthyroidism. Prospective prediction of ophthalmopathy was tested in an independent validation cohort consisting of about 20 hyperthyroidism patients and more than 15 patients who later progressed to ophthalmopathy. The roughly 94 discovery patients were randomly divided into training and test sets at a 7:3 ratio. Thyroid tissue and blood T-cell repertoires from about six Graves' hyperthyroidism patients were also compared in the study. After sampling, hyperthyroidism patients received methimazole starting at 30 mg daily, and ophthalmopathy patients received high-dose intravenous methylprednisolone. According to the paper, TCR Vbeta CDR3 sequencing was carried out on 135 peripheral blood samples, which came from under 50 ophthalmopathy, around 74 hyperthyroidism and about 17 progressor patients. Here is what the overall study found, with its caveats: In validation, the model predicted progression to ophthalmopathy with over 60% sensitivity and 72.22% specificity, a median of about six months before onset. Sample size was not statistically predetermined, and investigators were not blinded to group allocation. Ophthalmopathy was separated from stable hyperthyroidism by a 13 V-J signature model, with approximately 89% sensitivity and 81% to 82% specificity obtained in cross-validation and 80%/75% obtained in testing. Most expanded thyroid clonotypes (frequency above 0.001) were also detected in blood, suggesting blood repertoires may reflect thyroid immune responses.

Stable Graves' hyperthyroidism was defined as no progression to ophthalmopathy during 18 months of follow-up. Hyperthyroidism patients were newly diagnosed, had a disease duration of under 2 months, and were aged 18 to 65 years. Exclusion was applied to patients with uncontrolled infections, other autoimmune diseases, pregnancy or lactation. Clinical symptoms, serum thyroxine and TRAb, thyroid ultrasound, and orbital computed tomography formed the basis for the diagnoses. PBMCs were separated from approximately 10 ml of fresh peripheral blood using Ficoll-Paque density gradient centrifugation. Total RNA was extracted with Trizol reagent, and quality was checked on an Agilent 2100 Bioanalyzer. The CDR3, from cysteine to phenylalanine, totals 13 residues. Only the CDR3 DNA stays, 39 bases, in frame from base 1. Relative to germline, V is 2 bases shorter and J is 8 bases shorter, with 12 bases between their ends. Looking up the germline V gene yields CDR1 LGHNA and CDR2 YSLEER.

The sample consisted of blood. The V gene is TRBV4-3 and the J gene is TRBJ1-1; the D gene cannot be named for sure. This clonotype was obtained from a woman aged 40 to 50 with Graves' hyperthyroidism. The CDR3 sequence is CASSQTRLWEAFF. The sequenced DNA: TGCGCCAGCAGCCAAACGCGTTTGTGGGAAGCTTTCTTT.